The clone carrying this T cell receptor (beta chain) is labeled as medium-sized. The source of the sample is a study of T cell responses to AZD1222 COVID-19 vaccine. This table comes from immunoSEQ multiplex PCR, and its TCRdb copy is limited to in-frame clones, with some not included. The sample lists about 110,000 clones, more than 70% seen once, with 3% to 3.5% in the top ten. The sample here was peripheral blood, taken on day 0 of AZD1222 vaccination. This clonotype was sampled from an adult in good health.

CDR3 DNA: TGTGCCACCAGTGATTTGGCGGGATCCTACAATGAGCAGTTCTTC. The encoded protein is CATSDLAGSYNEQFF. V and J are TRBV24-1 and TRBJ2-1; a possible D gene is TRBD2 (6 bases). The CDR3 consists of 15 residues. With 0 bases removed from V and 1 base from J, the gap between germline ends came to 6 bases. Germline-derived CDR1 and CDR2 are KGHDR and SFDVKD.